What follows are 17 T cell receptor beta chains derived from one specimen sequenced in a study of blood T cell repertoires in COVID-19. Measured with immunoSEQ multiplex PCR; TCRdb has only the in-frame clones, and not every one. The table includes roughly 140,000 clones, just under 85% detected once. What was sequenced was peripheral blood. The origin of the receptors is a woman aged 40 to 50 with active or convalescent COVID-19.

This chain links TRBV6-6 with TRBJ2-1, with 8 bases fitting TRBD2. The germline V gene has CDR1 MNHNY and CDR2 SVGAGI (reference sequence). With 8 bases clipped from V and 4 bases from J, the junction kept 4 bases outside the gene matches. The CDR3 extends over 13 amino acids. In DNA form, the CDR3 reads TGTGCCAGCGGGTTAGCGGGGTACAATGAGCAGTTCTTC. Translation gives CASGLAGYNEQFF.

This chain uses TRBV27 with TRBJ1-6; 8 nucleotides align to TRBD1. The CDR3 has 14 amino acids. The V and J ends lost 4 bases and 14 bases, in that order; junction bases with no gene match: 10. Germline V lookup: CDR1 MNHEY, CDR2 SMNVEV (reference sequence). CDR3 nucleotides: TGTGCCAGCAGTTCGGGACAGGCTTTGTGGACCCTCCACTTT. Translation gives CASSSGQALWTLHF.

V usage is TRBV11-2 and J usage is TRBJ2-3; tentatively, D is TRBD2 (6 bases). This CDR3 spans 13 amino acids. Trimming stripped 7 bases from V and 10 bases from J, with 18 bases between. Germline V gene lookup returns CDR1 SGHAT and CDR2 FQNNGV. CDR3 loop: CASTLAGQLPQYF. The CDR3 coding sequence is TGTGCCAGCACCCTCGCGGGGCAACTACCGCAGTATTTT.

In nucleotides, the CDR3 is TGTGCCAGCAGTTCCTACAGGGGGACCACTGAAGCTTTCTTT. Residues: CASSSYRGTTEAFF. The chain links TRBV27 to TRBJ1-1; TRBD1 aligns across 8 bases. V was pared by 4 bases and J by 4 bases, with 5 bases of the junction left unmatched. Germline V gene sequence: CDR1 MNHEY, CDR2 SMNVEV (reference sequence). The CDR3 has 14 residues.

The V gene is TRBV7-2, the J gene TRBJ1-3, with 8 bases that match TRBD1. CDR1 and CDR2 from the germline V gene are SGHTA and FQGNSA. This CDR3 comprises 16 residues. The junction had 3 bases not matched to a gene; V was cut back by 2 bases and J by 0 bases. This chain's CDR3 is CASSLRQGISGNTIYF. The CDR3 DNA sequence: TGTGCCAGCAGCTTAAGACAGGGGATCTCTGGAAACACCATATATTTT. The entire variable domain, with the rest obtained from reference TRBV7-2 and TRBJ1-3, is as follows: GAGVSQSPSNKVTEKGKDVELRCDPISGHTALYWYRQSLGQGLEFLIYFQGNSAPDKSGLPSDRFSAERTGGSVSTLTIQRTQQEDSAVYLCASSLRQGISGNTIYFGEGSWLTVV.

The chain is built from TRBV28 and TRBJ2-1; 12 nucleotides match TRBD2. The CDR3 is 16 amino acids. The germline V gene has CDR1 MDHEN and CDR2 SYDVKM. The ends lost 4 bases at V and 7 bases at J; junction bases unmatched: 8. CDR3 bases: TGTGCCAGCAGTTACCTAGCGGGGGGGCCGCGGAATGAGCAGTTCTTC. Protein: CASSYLAGGPRNEQFF.

V gene TRBV30 combines with J gene TRBJ2-7; D is unclear. Trimming pared 5 bases from V and 4 bases from J, leaving 12 bases between. Germline lookup yields CDR1 GTSNPN and CDR2 SVGIG (reference sequence). The CDR3 loop spans 12 amino acids. CDR3 protein: CAWSPVRYEQYF. The DNA for the CDR3 is TGTGCCTGGTCGCCCGTTCGGTACGAGCAGTACTTC. Together with reference TRBV30 and TRBJ2-7, the CDR3 gives the full variable domain: SQTIHQWPATLVQPVGSPLSLECTVEGTSNPNLYWYRQAAGRGLQLLFYSVGIGQISSEVPQNLSASRPQDRQFILSSKKLLLSDSGFYLCAWSPVRYEQYFGPGTRLTVT.

The V and J genes are TRBV28 and TRBJ2-3, with D perhaps matching TRBD1 (6 bases). This CDR3 contains 14 residues. Trimming shortened V by 6 bases and J by 8 bases, and 18 bases separated the two germline ends. CDR1 and CDR2 (germline): MDHEN, SYDVKM. The CDR3 sequence: CASRSGHPLGTQYF. CDR3 nucleotide sequence: TGTGCCAGCAGATCGGGACACCCGTTAGGTACGCAGTATTTT.

The chain uses TRBV5-1 and TRBJ1-1; possible D gene TRBD1, 6 bases. The CDR3 consists of 17 residues. V was trimmed by 2 bases and J by 0 bases, leaving 17 bases between them. Germline CDR1 SGHRS, CDR2 YFSETQ. CDR3 in amino acids: CASSFSQGPGMNTEAFF. CDR3 DNA sequence: TGCGCCAGCAGCTTTAGCCAGGGGCCCGGCATGAACACTGAAGCTTTCTTT.

The chain combines TRBV7-9 with TRBJ2-1, with 13 positions matching TRBD2. This CDR3 comprises 19 residues. V gave up 1 base and J gave up 5 bases; unmatched junction bases: 11. The germline V gene encodes CDR1 SEHNR and CDR2 FQNEAQ (reference sequence). The DNA for the CDR3 is TGTGCCAGCAGCTTAGGGACTAGCGGGAGCCCCTTAAAGAACAATGAGCAGTTCTTC. Protein: CASSLGTSGSPLKNNEQFF. The entire variable domain, with the rest obtained from reference TRBV7-9 and TRBJ2-1, is as follows: DTGVSQNPRHKITKRGQNVTFRCDPISEHNRLYWYRQTLGQGPEFLTYFQNEAQLEKSRLLSDRFSAERPKGSFSTLEIQRTEQGDSAMYLCASSLGTSGSPLKNNEQFFGPGTRLTVL.

CDR3 sequence reads: CASSPPGVGYEKLFF. In DNA, the CDR3 is TGTGCCAGCAGTCCCCCCGGGGTAGGCTATGAAAAACTGTTTTTT. The chain combines TRBV27 with TRBJ1-4; unclear D gene. Germline V gene sequence: CDR1 MNHEY, CDR2 SMNVEV (reference sequence). The V and J ends lost 5 bases and 6 bases respectively, with 16 bases between them. This CDR3 has 15 residues.

The chain uses TRBV18 and TRBJ1-1, with 8 bases matching TRBD1. V was pared by 5 bases and J by 2 bases, with 10 bases of the junction left unmatched. Germline lookup yields CDR1 KGHSH and CDR2 LQKENI. There are 16 residues in the CDR3. CDR3 nucleotide sequence: TGTGCCAGCTCAAAGGACAGGGCCCTCCCCAACACTGAAGCTTTCTTT. As protein: CASSKDRALPNTEAFF.

Note on this clone: Its ends do not fully match the called genes, so a read error is possible. The rearrangement links TRBV28 to TRBJ1-2; the D is unclear. Germline CDR1 MDHEN, CDR2 SYDVKM. The CDR3 totals 11 residues. In nucleotides, the CDR3 is TGTGCCAGCAGTTCCCGCTCGGGGTTCTTCTTC. This translates into CASSSRSGFFF.

The chain carries TRBV28 and TRBJ1-2; D gene unclear. V was cut by 5 bases and J by 4 bases, with 11 bases left in between. The germline V gene encodes CDR1 MDHEN and CDR2 SYDVKM. The CDR3 has 13 residues. CDR3 coding DNA: TGTGCCAGCAGTCCGGCGGAGGGCTATGGCTACACCTTC. It codes for CASSPAEGYGYTF.

This clone was observed once. The chain uses TRBV24-1 and TRBJ2-5, with D maybe TRBD2 (5 bases). V was shortened by 3 bases and J by 5 bases, with 12 bases between the two germline ends. Looked up from germline, CDR1 is KGHDR and CDR2 is SFDVKD. The CDR3 runs to 14 residues. Here the CDR3 reads CATSDPDRRETQYF. The CDR3 nucleotides are TGTGCCACCAGTGATCCGGACCGGAGGGAGACCCAGTACTTC.

This clone was counted only a few times. This sequence joins TRBV11-2 and TRBJ2-7; maybe TRBD2 (5 bases). Germline CDR1 is SGHAT and CDR2 is FQNNGV. CDR3 length: 14 residues. The V gene lost 1 base and the J gene lost 2 bases, with 9 bases spanning the gap. CDR3 nucleotides: TGTGCCAGCAGCTTAGTTCCGGGAACCTACGAGCAGTACTTC. Residues: CASSLVPGTYEQYF.

This rearrangement joins TRBV11-2 to TRBJ1-1; 8 bases align to TRBD1. CDR1 is SGHAT and CDR2 is FQNNGV in the germline V gene. CDR3 length: 16 residues. V trimming: 2 bases; J trimming: 5 bases; junction bases outside the gene matches: 10. CDR3 region: CASSLLWGQAGTEAFF. CDR3 in DNA: TGTGCCAGCAGCTTATTATGGGGACAGGCAGGAACTGAAGCTTTCTTT.